Presented here are 17 T cell receptor beta chains from one specimen sequenced in a study of blood T cells in healthy people across ages. Combining a sample-barcoded 5' primer with a J-beta primer mix, a second PCR ran for about 6 to 11 cycles. One entry per CDR3 protein, called by TCRdb with MiXCR from the 5' RACE reads. Of just over 1 million distinct CDR3 sequences listed, under 45% are singletons. The sample consisted of blood. The receptors were sampled from a woman in her sixties in good health.

V gene TRBV7-9 combines with J gene TRBJ2-1; D uncertain. This CDR3 has 15 amino acids. The V gene's germline CDR1 is SEHNR and CDR2 FQNEAQ (reference sequence). Trimming removed 5 bases at V and 5 bases at J, with 16 bases between. The CDR3 DNA is TGTGCCAGCAGCCTTCAGTGGCCTTTGGACAATGAGCAGTTCTTC. Translating it yields CASSLQWPLDNEQFF.

The chain couples TRBV7-2 to TRBJ2-1; D gene ambiguous. Germline V CDR1 and CDR2: SGHTA, FQGNSA. CDR3 length equals 14 residues. The ends were cut back, 3 bases at V and 5 bases at J, with 11 bases in the middle. CDR3 sequence (DNA): TGTGCCAGCAGCTTTTCTTGGAACAACAATGAGCAGTTCTTC. Its translation is CASSFSWNNNEQFF.

The genes are TRBV6-5 and TRBJ2-1, with 9 positions matching TRBD1. V trimming: 8 bases; J trimming: 10 bases; junction bases outside the gene matches: 15. In germline, CDR1 is MNHEY, CDR2 SVGAGI. The length of the CDR3 is 15 residues. In DNA form, the CDR3 reads TGTGCCAGCCAACAAACTCCCGGGACAGGGCGCGAGCAGTTCTTC. Amino acids: CASQQTPGTGREQFF.

The chain has TRBV9 and TRBJ2-1; perhaps TRBD2 as D (6 bases). Trimming pared 1 base from V and 0 bases from J, leaving 14 bases between. The CDR3 has 17 residues. CDR1 is SGDLS, CDR2 YYNGEE, per germline. The CDR3 bases are TGTGCCAGCAGCGTAAGGGTTAGCGGCAGCTCCTACAATGAGCAGTTCTTC. This sequence encodes CASSVRVSGSSYNEQFF. The entire variable domain, with the rest obtained from reference TRBV9 and TRBJ2-1, is as follows: DSGVTQTPKHLITATGQRVTLRCSPRSGDLSVYWYQQSLDQGLQFLIQYYNGEERAKGNILERFSAQQFPDLHSELNLSSLELGDSALYFCASSVRVSGSSYNEQFFGPGTRLTVL.

The chain combines TRBV29-1 with TRBJ2-7; 12 bases are shared with TRBD1. V trimming: 2 bases; J trimming: 8 bases; junction bases outside the gene matches: 10. The germline V gene encodes CDR1 SQVTM and CDR2 ANQGSEA. CDR3 size: 15 residues. The CDR3 nucleotides read TGCAGCGTTGAATTCCGGGACAGGGGGCGGGACAAGCAGTACTTC. This translates into CSVEFRDRGRDKQYF.

This clonotype was detected many times. V gene TRBV9 combines with J gene TRBJ2-3; 9 bases align to TRBD1. The CDR3 covers 16 residues. Germline assignment: CDR1 SGDLS and CDR2 YYNGEE. Trimming cost V 0 bases and J 3 bases; bases outside gene matches: 5. The CDR3 region has the DNA TGTGCCAGCAGCGTAGACGGGACAGGGAAAACAGATACGCAGTATTTT. This sequence encodes CASSVDGTGKTDTQYF.

This clonotype came up a few times. The DNA of the CDR3 is TGTGCCTGGAGTCGGGGAGAGCAGGCCCAGTACTTC. It translates to CAWSRGEQAQYF. This sequence joins TRBV30 and TRBJ2-7; possibly TRBD2 for D (5 bases). The V end was cut by 2 bases, the J end by 10 bases, with 15 bases between. CDR3 length: 12 amino acids. CDR1 and CDR2 from the germline V gene are GTSNPN and SVGIG (reference sequence).

This clonotype was detected only a few times. The rearrangement uses TRBV9 and TRBJ1-4; no firm D call. The CDR3 is 15 residues long. The V gene lost 0 bases and the J gene lost 2 bases, with 8 bases spanning the gap. Germline V gene data show CDR1 as SGDLS and CDR2 as YYNGEE. The CDR3 DNA sequence: TGTGCCAGCAGCGTAGATGAGACGACTAATGAAAAACTGTTTTTT. Translated: CASSVDETTNEKLFF. Full variable domain (remainder filled in from reference TRBV9 and TRBJ1-4): DSGVTQTPKHLITATGQRVTLRCSPRSGDLSVYWYQQSLDQGLQFLIQYYNGEERAKGNILERFSAQQFPDLHSELNLSSLELGDSALYFCASSVDETTNEKLFFGSGTQLSVL.

The chain uses TRBV7-9 and TRBJ1-2; no definite D call. Germline V gene data show CDR1 as SEHNR and CDR2 as FQNEAQ (reference sequence). There are 14 residues in the CDR3. V lost 1 base and J lost 4, with 10 bases in between. Here the CDR3 reads CASSLVVQLYGYTF. The CDR3 DNA follows: TGTGCCAGCAGCTTAGTGGTGCAGCTCTATGGCTACACCTTC.

The J gene is TRBJ2-3, the V gene TRBV18, with TRBD2 matching over 8 bases. Germline loops: CDR1 KGHSH, CDR2 LQKENI. CDR3 length: 18 amino acids. V shed 3 bases and J 1 base; nucleotides not matched to a gene: 12. The CDR3 DNA sequence: TGTGCCAGCTCACCCTCGGTTAGCGCGGGAGGTCGCACAGATACGCAGTATTTT. Amino acids: CASSPSVSAGGRTDTQYF. Full variable domain (missing parts from reference TRBV18 and TRBJ2-3): NAGVMQNPRHLVRRRGQEARLRCSPMKGHSHVYWYRQLPEEGLKFMVYLQKENIIDESGMPKERFSAEFPKEGPSILRIQQVVRGDSAAYFCASSPSVSAGGRTDTQYFGPGTRLTVL.

The rearrangement uses TRBV7-9 and TRBJ1-2; no firm D call. The germline gives CDR1 SEHNR, CDR2 FQNEAQ (reference sequence). The CDR3 is 14 amino acids. V gave up 5 bases and J gave up 0 bases, with 10 bases separating them. CDR3 coding DNA: TGTGCCAGCAGCCCTGAGCCTCCTAACTATGGCTACACCTTC. Amino acid sequence: CASSPEPPNYGYTF.

This clonotype was detected only a few times. V is TRBV6-5 and J is TRBJ1-2, with TRBD1 matching over 7 bases. The CDR3 has 14 amino acids. Trimming cost V 0 bases and J 2 bases; bases outside gene matches: 0. CDR1 and CDR2 from the germline V gene are MNHEY and SVGAGI. CDR3 region: CASSYSTGNYGYTF. The CDR3 DNA follows: TGTGCCAGCAGTTACTCGACAGGGAACTATGGCTACACCTTC.

J is TRBJ2-7 and V is TRBV27; 8 nucleotides line up with TRBD2. This CDR3 comprises 15 residues. The trim removed 3 bases at V and 2 bases at J, leaving 6 bases unmatched. Per germline, CDR1 MNHEY and CDR2 SMNVEV (reference sequence). The CDR3 sequence is CASSFTAGEAYEQYF. The CDR3 nucleotides read TGTGCCAGCAGTTTCACAGCGGGAGAGGCCTACGAGCAGTACTTC.

V gene TRBV7-2 combines with J gene TRBJ1-1; a possible D gene is TRBD1 (6 bases). V shed 9 bases and J shed 6 bases, with 14 bases lying between them. In germline, CDR1 is SGHTA, CDR2 FQGNSA. The CDR3 has 12 amino acids. DNA for the CDR3: TGTGCCAGACCCAGGGGCAGTTCTGAAGCTTTCTTT. This sequence encodes CARPRGSSEAFF.

This clonotype was detected a few times. This chain links TRBV7-2 with TRBJ2-2; 12 nucleotides agree with TRBD2. Trimming took 5 bases from V and 4 from J; bases not matched to a gene: 2. This CDR3 region has 15 residues. CDR1 SGHTA and CDR2 FQGNSA come from the germline V gene. This chain's CDR3 is CASSRLAGVTGELFF. The CDR3 DNA follows: TGTGCCAGCAGCAGACTAGCGGGAGTCACCGGGGAGCTGTTTTTT.

V gene TRBV20-1 combines with J gene TRBJ2-7; D remains ambiguous. This CDR3 comprises 15 residues. CDR1 and CDR2 from the germline V gene are DFQATT and SNEGSKA (reference sequence). Deletions cut 5 bases from V and 0 bases from J, with 17 bases between. The CDR3 coding sequence is TGCAGTGCTTCGCGCCCGGGCAGCATCTCCTACGAGCAGTACTTC. It yields the protein CSASRPGSISYEQYF.

V gene TRBV4-1 combines with J gene TRBJ2-7; D perhaps matches TRBD2 (6 bases). The CDR3 runs to 16 residues. CDR1 is MGHRA and CDR2 is YSYEKL in the germline V gene. Trimming removed 0 bases at V and 3 bases at J, with 15 bases between. CDR3 loop: CASSQDRDGSGYEQYF. DNA for the CDR3: TGCGCCAGCAGCCAAGATAGAGACGGGAGTGGCTACGAGCAGTACTTC.